This passage covers 5 T cell receptor beta chains from one sample sequenced in a study of cytomegalovirus exposure and HLA in healthy donors (dated by TCRdb to the late 2010s). The library was prepared using the immunoSEQ multiplex PCR assay. Imported from immuneACCESS, the table was reduced by TCRdb to in-frame sequences with V and J called. These copies leave out some clones; in studies compared against another copy, an unresolved V gene accounts for under half, and the cause of the remainder is not known. In all, the sample holds 76,000 or so clones, and roughly 94% of those were seen once. The ten largest clones take up roughly 3.3% of the sample. The sample consisted of PBMCs. The receptors were gathered from a woman under 30 in good health and CMV-seropositive.

This sequence joins TRBV23-1 and TRBJ1-3; 7 nucleotides agree with TRBD1. TRBV23-1 is filed as an ORF, its function uncertain. This CDR3 spans 15 amino acids. Trimming cost V 7 bases and J 6 bases; bases outside gene matches: 12. CDR3 coding DNA: TGCGCCAGCACCCGGGACAGCCTCGAAATAAACACCATATATTTT. This encodes CASTRDSLEINTIYF.

V and J are TRBV5-1 and TRBJ2-5; 7 bases agree with TRBD1. With V trimmed by 3 bases and J by 4 bases, 3 bases remained unmatched. The germline V gene has CDR1 SGHRS and CDR2 YFSETQ. This CDR3 has 13 amino acids. CDR3 nucleotides: TGCGCCAGCAGCTCAGGGACAGCAGAGACCCAGTACTTC. It specifies CASSSGTAETQYF.

The chain carries TRBV27 and TRBJ2-7, with 9 bases fitting TRBD2. V lost 6 bases, J lost 3 bases, and 6 bases stayed unmatched. This CDR3 contains 14 residues. The germline CDR1 and CDR2 sequences are MNHEY and SMNVEV (reference sequence). The CDR3 here is CASSPSGTIYEQYF. In DNA, the CDR3 is TGTGCCAGCAGCCCTAGCGGGACTATCTACGAGCAGTACTTC.

The rearrangement links TRBV25-1 to TRBJ1-2; 7 nucleotides line up with TRBD1. This CDR3 contains 11 residues. Per the germline V gene, CDR1 is MGHDK and CDR2 is SYGVNS. Trimming removed 11 bases from V and 8 bases from J; junction bases left unmatched: 8. The DNA of the CDR3 is TGTGCCCACGGGGGACAGTTGGGCTACACCTTC. This codes for CAHGGQLGYTF.

The chain links TRBV6-5 to TRBJ1-2; perhaps TRBD1 as D (5 bases). The germline CDR1 and CDR2 sequences are MNHEY and SVGAGI. CDR3 length: 11 residues. Trimming removed 6 bases at V and 4 bases at J, with 6 bases between. Written as DNA, the CDR3 is TGTGCCAGCAGCGACAGCTATGGCTACACCTTC. Residues: CASSDSYGYTF.